The rows below give T cell receptor beta chains drawn from one sample of a study of T-cell reconstitution after alpha-beta-depleted transplantation in children. TCRdb re-derived calls from the PCR reads in MiXCR, one entry per CDR3 protein. The top ten hold over 4.5% of the sample, which has approximately 390,000 distinct CDR3 sequences, about a tenth seen once. The source material was PBMCs from the stem cell graft donor, sampled from the stem cell graft. The receptor source for this set is a human donor who donated a stem cell graft to a child with acute myeloid leukemia. Both conserved end residues are part of each CDR3. The D gene is left open where the match is weak. Clone size, where shown, is once, few, many, or a class for clones that have expanded.

>few|TRBJ1-5|TRBD1|TRBV12-3/TRBV12-4
CASSYTGGNQPQHF
TGTGCCAGCAGCTACACAGGGGGCAATCAGCCCCAGCATTTT
>-|TRBJ2-3|TRBD2|TRBV29-1
CSAGGPGADTQYF
TGCAGCGCGGGGGGTCCGGGGGCAGATACGCAGTATTTT
>many|TRBJ2-1|-|TRBV5-1
CASSLDPYNEQFF
TGCGCCAGCAGCTTGGACCCCTACAATGAGCAGTTCTTC
>-|TRBJ2-5|-|TRBV4-2
CASSQSLPGLSSRETQYF
TGTGCCAGCAGCCAGAGCCTTCCCGGACTCAGCTCCCGGGAGACCCAGTACTTC
>-|TRBJ2-5|-|TRBV20-1
CSAGPQETQYF
TGCAGTGCTGGGCCGCAAGAGACCCAGTACTTC
>few|TRBJ2-5|-|TRBV12-3/TRBV12-4
CASSPVNGGETQYF
TGTGCCAGCAGTCCCGTGAACGGGGGTGAGACCCAGTACTTC
>-|TRBJ1-1|-|TRBV6-1
CASSDDRGVTEAFF
TGTGCCAGCAGTGACGACAGAGGGGTAACTGAAGCTTTCTTT
>many|TRBJ1-2|-|TRBV2
CASSVGDYGYTF
TGTGCCAGCAGTGTGGGGGACTATGGCTACACCTTC
>few|TRBJ1-4|TRBD1|TRBV20-1
CSAARDRIPKLFF
TGCAGTGCGGCCCGGGACAGGATACCCAAACTGTTTTTT
>-|TRBJ2-5|-|TRBV5-4
CASSISGQETQYF
TGTGCCAGCAGCATTAGCGGCCAAGAGACCCAGTACTTC
>-|TRBJ2-1|-|TRBV7-3
CASSLRAWNEQFF
TGTGCCAGCAGCTTAAGGGCGTGGAATGAGCAGTTCTTC
>-|TRBJ1-2|-|TRBV12-3/TRBV12-4
CASSRLMGADYGYTF
TGTGCCAGCAGTCGTCTAATGGGGGCTGACTATGGCTACACCTTC
>-|TRBJ1-2|-|TRBV20-1
CSARLRGLYGYTF
TGCAGTGCTAGACTTCGGGGGCTCTATGGCTACACCTTC
>-|TRBJ2-5|-|TRBV20-1
CSARVWGSGETQYF
TGCAGTGCTAGAGTATGGGGGAGTGGGGAGACCCAGTACTTC
>few|TRBJ2-5|-|TRBV12-3/TRBV12-4
CASSPPPQETQYF
TGTGCCAGCAGTCCCCCCCCGCAAGAGACCCAGTACTTC
>few|TRBJ1-5|-|TRBV12-3/TRBV12-4
CASSLLEIGQPQHF
TGTGCCAGCAGTTTACTGGAAATTGGACAGCCCCAGCATTTT